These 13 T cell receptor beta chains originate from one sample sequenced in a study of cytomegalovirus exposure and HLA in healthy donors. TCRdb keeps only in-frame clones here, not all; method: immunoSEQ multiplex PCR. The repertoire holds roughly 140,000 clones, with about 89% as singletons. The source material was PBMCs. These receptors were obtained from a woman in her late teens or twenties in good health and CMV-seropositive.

In DNA form, the CDR3 reads TGTGCCAGCAGTCAATCGGTAGCGGGAGTTTACACAGATACGCAGTATTTT. It specifies CASSQSVAGVYTDTQYF. The chain carries TRBV27 and TRBJ2-3, with 9 bases identical to TRBD2. CDR1 is MNHEY and CDR2 is SMNVEV in the germline V gene (reference sequence). This CDR3 has 17 residues. The ends lost 5 bases at V and 2 bases at J; junction bases unmatched: 11.

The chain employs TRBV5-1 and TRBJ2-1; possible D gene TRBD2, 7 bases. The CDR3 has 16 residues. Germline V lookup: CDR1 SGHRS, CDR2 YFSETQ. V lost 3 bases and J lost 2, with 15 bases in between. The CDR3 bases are TGCGCCAGCAGCTCCAACAAGGGGGGGCCCTACAATGAGCAGTTCTTC. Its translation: CASSSNKGGPYNEQFF.

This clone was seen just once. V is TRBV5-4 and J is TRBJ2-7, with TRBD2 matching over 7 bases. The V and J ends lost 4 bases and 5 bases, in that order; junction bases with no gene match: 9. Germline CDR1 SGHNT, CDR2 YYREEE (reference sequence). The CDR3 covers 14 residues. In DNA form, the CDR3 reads TGTGCCAGCAGCCCCCGGGCAGGGAGGGACGAGCAGTACTTC. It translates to CASSPRAGRDEQYF. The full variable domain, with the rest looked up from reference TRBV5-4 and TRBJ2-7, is ETGVTQSPTHLIKTRGQQVTLRCSSQSGHNTVSWYQQALGQGPQFIFQYYREEENGRGNFPPRFSGLQFPNYSSELNVNALELDDSALYLCASSPRAGRDEQYFGPGTRLTVT.

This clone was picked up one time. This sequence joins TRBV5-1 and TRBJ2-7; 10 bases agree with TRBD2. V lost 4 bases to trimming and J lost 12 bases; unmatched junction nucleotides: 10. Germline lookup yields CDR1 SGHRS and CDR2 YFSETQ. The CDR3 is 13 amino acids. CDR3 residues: CASSPNLGLAVYF. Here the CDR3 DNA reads TGCGCCAGCAGCCCCAACCTCGGACTAGCGGTGTACTTC.

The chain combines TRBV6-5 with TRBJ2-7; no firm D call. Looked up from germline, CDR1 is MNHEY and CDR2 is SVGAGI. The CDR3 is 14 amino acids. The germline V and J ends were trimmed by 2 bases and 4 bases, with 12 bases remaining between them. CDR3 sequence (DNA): TGTGCCAGCAGTTACGTCGGTCGATCTTACGAGCAGTACTTC. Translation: CASSYVGRSYEQYF.

The CDR3 sequence is CASSVGTSGRGDTQYF. CDR3 nucleotide sequence: TGTGCCAGCAGTGTCGGGACTAGCGGGAGGGGGGATACGCAGTATTTT. This sequence joins TRBV2 and TRBJ2-3; 16 nucleotides line up with TRBD2. J lost 6 bases, V lost 4 bases, and 4 bases had no gene match. Germline-derived CDR1 and CDR2 are SNHLY and FYNNEI. There are 16 residues in the CDR3. Combining the CDR3 with reference TRBV2 and TRBJ2-3 gives the whole variable domain EPEVTQTPSHQVTQMGQEVILRCVPISNHLYFYWYRQILGQKVEFLVSFYNNEISEKSEIFDDQFSVERPDGSNFTLKIRSTKLEDSAMYFCASSVGTSGRGDTQYFGPGTRLTVL.

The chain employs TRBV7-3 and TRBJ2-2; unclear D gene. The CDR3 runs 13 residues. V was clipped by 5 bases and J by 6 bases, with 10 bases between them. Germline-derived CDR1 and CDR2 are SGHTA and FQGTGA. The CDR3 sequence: CASSPSSPGELFF. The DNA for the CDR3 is TGTGCCAGCAGCCCCTCTTCTCCCGGGGAGCTGTTTTTT.

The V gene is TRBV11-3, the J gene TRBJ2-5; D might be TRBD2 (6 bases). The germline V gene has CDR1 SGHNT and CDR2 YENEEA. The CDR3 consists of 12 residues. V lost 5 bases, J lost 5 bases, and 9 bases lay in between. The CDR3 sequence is CASSLSGETQYF. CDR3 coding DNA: TGTGCCAGCAGCCTCAGCGGGGAGACCCAGTACTTC. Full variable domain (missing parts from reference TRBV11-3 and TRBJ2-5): EAGVVQSPRYKIIEKKQPVAFWCNPISGHNTLYWYLQNLGQGPELLIRYENEEAVDDSQLPKDRFSAERLKGVDSTLKIQPAELGDSAVYLCASSLSGETQYFGPGTRLLVL.

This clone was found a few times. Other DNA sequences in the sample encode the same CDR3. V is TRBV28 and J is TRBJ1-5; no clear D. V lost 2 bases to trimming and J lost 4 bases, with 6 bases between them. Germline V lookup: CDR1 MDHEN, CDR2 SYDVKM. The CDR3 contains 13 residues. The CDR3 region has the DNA TGTGCCAGCAGTTTACAGGTAAATCAGCCCCAGCATTTT. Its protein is CASSLQVNQPQHF.

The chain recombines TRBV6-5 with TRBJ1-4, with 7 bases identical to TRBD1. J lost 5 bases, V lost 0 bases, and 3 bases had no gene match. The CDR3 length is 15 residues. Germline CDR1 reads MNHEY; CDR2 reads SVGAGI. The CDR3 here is CASSYSQGGNEKLFF. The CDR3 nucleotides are TGTGCCAGCAGTTACTCTCAGGGGGGAAATGAAAAACTGTTTTTT.

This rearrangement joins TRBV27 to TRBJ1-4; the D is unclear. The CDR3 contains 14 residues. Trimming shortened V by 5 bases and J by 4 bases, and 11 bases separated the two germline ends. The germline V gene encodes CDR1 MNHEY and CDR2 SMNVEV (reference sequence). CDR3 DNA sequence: TGTGCCAGCAGTGCTTATGAGGGTAATGAAAAACTGTTTTTT. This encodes CASSAYEGNEKLFF.

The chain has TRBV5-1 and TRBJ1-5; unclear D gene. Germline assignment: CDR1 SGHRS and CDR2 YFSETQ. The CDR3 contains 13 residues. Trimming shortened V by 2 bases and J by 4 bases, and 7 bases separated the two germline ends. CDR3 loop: CASSLDTNQPQHF. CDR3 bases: TGCGCCAGCAGCTTAGATACTAATCAGCCCCAGCATTTT.

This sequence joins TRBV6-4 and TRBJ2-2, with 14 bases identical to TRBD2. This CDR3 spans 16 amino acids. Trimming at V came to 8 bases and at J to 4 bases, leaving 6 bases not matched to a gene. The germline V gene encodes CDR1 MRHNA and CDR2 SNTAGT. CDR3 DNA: TGTGCCAGCCAGGGACTAGCGGGAGATTCCACCGGGGAGCTGTTTTTT. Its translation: CASQGLAGDSTGELFF.